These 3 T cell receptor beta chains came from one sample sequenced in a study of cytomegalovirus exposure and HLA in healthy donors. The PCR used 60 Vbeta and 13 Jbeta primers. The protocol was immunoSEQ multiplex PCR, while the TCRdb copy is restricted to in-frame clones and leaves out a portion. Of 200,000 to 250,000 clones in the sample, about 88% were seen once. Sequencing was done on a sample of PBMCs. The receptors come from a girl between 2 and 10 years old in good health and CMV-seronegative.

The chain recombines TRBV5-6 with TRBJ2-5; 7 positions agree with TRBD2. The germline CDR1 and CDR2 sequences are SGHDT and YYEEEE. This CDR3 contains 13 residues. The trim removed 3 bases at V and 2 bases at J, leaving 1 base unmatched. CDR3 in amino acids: CASSWDYQETQYF. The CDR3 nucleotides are TGTGCCAGCAGCTGGGACTATCAAGAGACCCAGTACTTC.

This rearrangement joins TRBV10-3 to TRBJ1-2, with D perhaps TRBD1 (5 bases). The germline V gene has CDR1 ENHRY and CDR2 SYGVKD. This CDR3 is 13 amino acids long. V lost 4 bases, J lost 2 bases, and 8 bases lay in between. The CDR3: CAISGDRNYGYTF. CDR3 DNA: TGTGCCATCAGTGGTGACAGAAACTATGGCTACACCTTC.

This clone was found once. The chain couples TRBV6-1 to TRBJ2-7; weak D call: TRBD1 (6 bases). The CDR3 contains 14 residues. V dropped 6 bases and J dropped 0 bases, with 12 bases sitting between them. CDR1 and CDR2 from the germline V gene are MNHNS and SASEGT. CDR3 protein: CASSRIRGSYEQYF. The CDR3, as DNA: TGTGCCAGCAGCCGCATCAGGGGCTCCTACGAGCAGTACTTC.